Listed below are T cell receptor beta chains from one sample, sequenced in a study of CD8+ T cells in alopecia areata. Clones were read by immunoSEQ multiplex PCR, and TCRdb kept only the in-frame ones, dropping some. This table has around 120,000 clones, 55% to 70% appearing once. Sample: CD4+ T cells sorted from blood. These receptors were collected from a human donor in good health. Each CDR3 is given with its conserved first and last residue.

V	J	CDR3
TRBV7-9	TRBJ2-7	CASSPIPGTTVKQYF
TRBV29-1	TRBJ2-1	CSVDRTGAAEQFF
TRBV29-1	TRBJ2-1	CSVETQRSYNEQFF
TRBV30	TRBJ1-5	CAFRVGGGQPQHF
TRBV5-6	TRBJ1-1	CASSLVDRGITEAFF
TRBV5-6	TRBJ2-3	CASSLAEGVDTQYF
TRBV11-3	TRBJ1-5	CASSLKVGVAPQHF
TRBV7-2	TRBJ1-5	CASSLGNQPQHF
TRBV2	TRBJ2-3	CASSEALQDTQYF
TRBV30	TRBJ2-1	CAWSGRDRGRGNEQFF
TRBV2	TRBJ2-1	CASSPSGGEQFF